This TCR beta chain appears in the sequencing data of a study of regulatory T cells in long-lasting Graves disease (dated by TCRdb to 2020 to 2023). Study-level background: Newly diagnosed Graves' disease patients had taken antithyroid drugs for less than 3 months. The study took place in China and was registered as a clinical trial. TCR sequencing covered around 13 persistent and 20 or so newly diagnosed Graves' disease patients, 33 samples in total. Patients with persistent Graves' disease were compared with patients with newly diagnosed Graves' disease using TCR sequencing and RNA sequencing of peripheral blood.

The meaning of the sample's time point label: newly diagnosed GD, antithyroid drugs for less than 3 months. For both TCR sequencing and RNA sequencing, RNA was extracted from PBMCs using TRIzol. The diagnosis of Graves' disease followed American Thyroid Association guidelines. The patients came from an endocrinology department in Xi'an, China. Each patient gave 8.5 to 9.5 milliliters of peripheral blood, collected in an EDTA anticoagulant tube. Ficoll Paque Plus density gradient separation was used to isolate PBMCs, and no further T cell sorting was done. An Agilent 2100 Bioanalyzer and agarose gel were used to check RNA quality, and a NanoDrop 2000 was used to measure RNA concentration. The CDR3 has 16 amino acids, counting the end cysteine and phenylalanine. This entry keeps only the CDR3 DNA: 48 bases, framed from base 1. In the germline V gene, CDR1 corresponds to MNHEY and CDR2 to SVGEGT. V trim: 2 bases; J trim: 8 bases; unmatched bases: 12.

Summary of the overall study and its limitations: Persistent disease showed preferential use of TRBV28, TRBJ1-2 and TRBJ2-5, whereas newly diagnosed disease favored TRBV20-1 and TRBJ2-1. Persistent patients shared more public clonotypes among themselves (around 3,000) than newly diagnosed patients did (nearly 1,000). Only peripheral blood was studied, because thyroid tissue, the primary lesion, was inaccessible. Only the TCR beta chain was sequenced and analyzed. Lower TCR Shannon entropy and fewer highly expanded clones were observed in persistent Graves' disease patients than in newly diagnosed patients, which suggested clonal expansion. The authors noted that the small sample size was a limitation that may lower accuracy.

Many counts were recorded for this clonotype. This receptor's antigen is unknown. Base qualities are not provided; no much larger clone lies one nucleotide away. Library preparation employed multiplex PCR. These reads were obtained on an Illumina HiSeq 4000. CDR3 regions were amplified by Arm-PCR with iRepertoire HTBI primers to construct TCR beta libraries. Before sequencing, the PCR products underwent gel purification. Under the source paper's analysis protocol: Gene usage analysis of CDR3 amino acid clonotypes used the approximately 62 TRBV and some 13 TRBJ segments found across samples. Filtered high-quality paired reads were merged into contigs using COPE and FqMerger. Contigs were aligned with BLAST to IMGT TRBV, TRBD and TRBJ reference genes, and CDR3 was defined per IMGT. Clonotypes above 0.1% frequency were classified as highly expanded clones. Repertoire diversity was measured by Shannon entropy, and V-J evenness by the Gini coefficient. Clonotypes shared by more than one individual were considered public. The public sequencing data were trimmed at Q25 with fastp and processed into clonotypes with MiXCR by TCRdb, which kept only in-frame beta chains. Records with the same CDR3 protein are collapsed into one entry carrying the most frequent genes and DNA. The V and J calls here are based on TCRdb, not the publication. Across this sample there are fewer than 400,000 distinct CDR3 sequences, with about a sixth seen only once. The ten largest make up about 36% of the sample.

Here the chain combines TRBV6-2 or TRBV6-3 and TRBJ1-2, with TRBD1 matching 9 junction bases. The sample consisted of peripheral blood mononuclear cells (PBMCs), taken at new diagnosis, from a patient treated with antithyroid drugs. The receptor was isolated from a female donor with Graves disease. CDR3 region: CASSYLTGTGKDGYTF. The base sequence is TGTGCCAGCAGTTACCTAACCGGGACAGGGAAAGACGGCTACACCTTC.